This T cell receptor beta chain was obtained from a study of cytomegalovirus exposure and HLA in healthy donors. Findings of the study overall: About 90% or about 30% of the time was how often most TCR beta V segments were productive, according to an earlier analysis. Most TCR sequences showed up rarely, but some public TCRs showed up in many donors. The study put under 200 TCR beta chains on its list as cytomegalovirus-associated.

In the PCR, 60 Vbeta and 13 Jbeta primers were used. The data were produced by immunoSEQ multiplex PCR, yet TCRdb's version contains in-frame clones alone and is incomplete. The profile covers 100,000 to 120,000 clones, with about 80% appearing a single time and less than 3% taken by the ten largest. About this clone: The antigen is undetermined.

Germline V lookup: CDR1 KGHSH, CDR2 LQKENI. This CDR3 comprises 13 residues. Deletions cut 2 bases from V and 6 bases from J, with 7 bases between. Source material: PBMCs. This TCR was sampled from a woman aged 55-69 years in good health and CMV-seropositive. The chain has TRBV18 and TRBJ2-2, with unresolved D. CDR3 residues: CASSPVAAGELFF. CDR3 DNA: TGTGCCAGCTCACCAGTGGCGGCCGGGGAGCTGTTTTTT.